These 29 T cell receptor beta chains originate from one sample sequenced in a study of CD8 T cells in ankylosing spondylitis. A single record per CDR3 protein comes from TCRdb applying MiXCR to the 5' RACE reads. The sample consists of some 270,000 distinct CDR3 sequences, about 18% of them appearing once. Sequenced sample: blood, either unsorted or a sorted T cell fraction (not recorded which). These receptors were obtained from a male donor with ankylosing spondylitis or in good health (not recorded which).

The gene calls are TRBV29-1 and TRBJ2-1; D remains ambiguous. The CDR3 loop spans 10 amino acids. The V gene lost 4 bases and the J gene lost 8 bases, with 6 bases spanning the gap. Germline V CDR1 and CDR2: SQVTM, ANQGSEA. In DNA form, the CDR3 reads TGCAGCGTTGCTCTTGATGAGCAGTTCTTC. This sequence encodes CSVALDEQFF.

This clonotype turned up a few times. The chain uses TRBV6-1 and TRBJ2-7, with D unresolved. Per the germline V gene, CDR1 is MNHNS and CDR2 is SASEGT. The CDR3 runs 13 residues. V was shortened by 0 bases and J by 2 bases, with 5 bases between the two germline ends. The CDR3 DNA is TGTGCCAGCAGTGAAGCGGTAGCCTACGAGCAGTACTTC. As protein: CASSEAVAYEQYF.

This clonotype was seen a handful of times. This sequence joins TRBV5-1 and TRBJ2-3; perhaps D is TRBD1 or TRBD2 (5 bases each). Trimming took off 3 bases at V and 6 bases at J, with 17 bases between the two ends. The CDR3 is 15 residues long. Germline V gene lookup returns CDR1 SGHRS and CDR2 YFSETQ. The CDR3 spells CASSSSGTIPDTQYF. In DNA, the CDR3 is TGCGCCAGCAGCTCATCCGGGACCATTCCGGATACGCAGTATTTT.

The gene calls are TRBV15 and TRBJ2-1; 7 bases match TRBD2. The CDR3 consists of 16 residues. V lost 1 base, J lost 2 bases, and 5 bases stayed unmatched. The germline V gene encodes CDR1 LNHNV and CDR2 YYDKDF (reference sequence). The CDR3: CATSRGSSGTYNEQFF. Here the CDR3 DNA reads TGTGCCACCAGCAGAGGTTCTAGCGGAACCTACAATGAGCAGTTCTTC.

The chain links TRBV11-1 to TRBJ2-7; D may be TRBD1 or TRBD2 (6 bases each). The CDR3 loop spans 16 amino acids. V lost 2 bases, J lost 6 bases, and 20 bases lay in between. Germline assignment: CDR1 SGHAT and CDR2 FQDESV (reference sequence). Here the CDR3 DNA reads TGTGCCAGCAGCTTAACAGGGCGGGACCCTAGGGGCGAGCAGTACTTC. It encodes CASSLTGRDPRGEQYF.

This clonotype came up many times. This chain links TRBV15 with TRBJ2-7; tentatively, D is TRBD2 (6 bases). The germline V and J ends were trimmed by 6 bases and 1 base, with 10 bases remaining between them. The CDR3 is made up of 13 amino acids. From germline, CDR1 is LNHNV and CDR2 YYDKDF (reference sequence). The CDR3 here is CATRPGTSYEQYF. Here the CDR3 DNA reads TGTGCCACCAGGCCAGGGACTTCCTACGAGCAGTACTTC.

The rearrangement links TRBV27 to TRBJ2-7, with D unresolved. The CDR3 extends over 13 amino acids. V was shortened by 6 bases and J by 3 bases, with 12 bases between the two germline ends. Germline CDR1 reads MNHEY; CDR2 reads SMNVEV (reference sequence). The CDR3: CASREGGYYEQYF. In DNA, the CDR3 is TGTGCCAGCAGAGAAGGCGGTTACTACGAGCAGTACTTC.

Points on this clonotype: This may arise from a read error, as a much more abundant clone is one base away. V is TRBV7-7 and J is TRBJ2-1, with a tentative D call TRBD2 (6 bases). The CDR3 runs 14 residues. The V gene's germline CDR1 is SSHAT and CDR2 FNYEAQ (reference sequence). Here the CDR3 DNA reads TGTGCTAGCAGCTTAACCGGGAGCAACAATGAGCCGTTCTTC. It specifies CASSLTGSNNEPFF.

This clonotype was detected only a few times. The chain recombines TRBV5-1 with TRBJ1-2, with 8 bases that match TRBD1. The ends lost 4 bases at V and 6 bases at J; junction bases unmatched: 8. Per the germline V gene, CDR1 is SGHRS and CDR2 is YFSETQ. CDR3 length equals 14 residues. For the CDR3, the DNA is TGCGCCAGCAGCGGGGAGAACAGGGGGAATGGCTACACCTTC. Translating gives CASSGENRGNGYTF.

This clonotype was seen ten or more times. The chain carries TRBV27 and TRBJ1-2; D not resolved. CDR3 length: 16 residues. The germline V gene encodes CDR1 MNHEY and CDR2 SMNVEV (reference sequence). V shed 0 bases and J shed 1 base, with 12 bases lying between them. The chain's CDR3 is CASSLSPSGSNYGYTF. The CDR3, as DNA: TGTGCCAGCAGTTTATCTCCATCCGGGAGTAACTATGGCTACACCTTC.

The chain couples TRBV29-1 to TRBJ2-1, with TRBD1 matching 9 bases. Per the germline V gene, CDR1 is SQVTM and CDR2 is ANQGSEA. The CDR3 is made up of 17 amino acids. J lost 6 bases, V lost 5 bases, and 17 bases had no gene match. DNA for the CDR3: TGCAGCGTTCCCCCAGGGGGGTCACAGGGGGCGATCAATGAGCAGTTCTTC. It translates to CSVPPGGSQGAINEQFF.

This clonotype came up many times. This chain uses TRBV12-3 or TRBV12-4 with TRBJ1-1; 11 bases align to TRBD1. J was trimmed by 5 bases and V by 3 bases; bases with no gene match: 5. This CDR3 is built from 15 residues. CDR3 nucleotide sequence: TGTGCCAGCAGTTTGGGGACAGGGGGTTGTACTGAAGCTTTCTTT. Its translation: CASSLGTGGCTEAFF.

This clonotype appeared once. J is TRBJ2-5 and V is TRBV2, with D perhaps TRBD2 (5 bases). Per germline, CDR1 SNHLY and CDR2 FYNNEI. Trimming pared 5 bases from V and 2 bases from J, leaving 15 bases between. The CDR3 has 15 amino acids. CDR3 residues: CASSRTPGSQETQYF. CDR3 nucleotide sequence: TGTGCCAGCAGTCGTACCCCGGGGTCACAAGAGACCCAGTACTTC.

The V gene is TRBV7-8, the J gene TRBJ2-7, with D uncertain. Trimming pared 6 bases from V and 0 bases from J, leaving 12 bases between. The CDR3 covers 14 residues. Germline-derived CDR1 and CDR2 are SGHVS and FQNEAQ. The CDR3 coding sequence is TGTGCCAGCAGGTCGGTAGGCCTCTCCTACGAGCAGTACTTC. Translating it yields CASRSVGLSYEQYF.

This clonotype was counted once. The chain is built from TRBV14 and TRBJ2-7; D unclear. Germline V lookup: CDR1 SGHDN, CDR2 FVKESK. The CDR3 runs to 13 residues. Deletions cut 1 base from V and 7 bases from J, with 11 bases between. The CDR3 region is CASSQVGLREQYF. The CDR3 DNA reads TGTGCCAGCAGCCAAGTAGGGTTGAGGGAGCAGTACTTC.

This clonotype was picked up a small number of times. This chain uses TRBV9 with TRBJ2-1; 9 nucleotides line up with TRBD1. CDR3 length: 14 amino acids. Germline V gene data show CDR1 as SGDLS and CDR2 as YYNGEE. J gave up 8 bases and V 3 bases, and 6 bases lay outside the gene matches. The CDR3 nucleotides read TGTGCCAGCAGCGCCGACAGGGGGTTCGATGAGCAGTTCTTC. This sequence encodes CASSADRGFDEQFF.

The chain combines TRBV6-1 with TRBJ2-1; 8 bases are shared with TRBD1. The CDR3 totals 15 residues. J gave up 5 bases and V 6 bases, and 9 bases lay outside the gene matches. The V gene's germline CDR1 is MNHNS and CDR2 SASEGT. In nucleotides, the CDR3 is TGTGCCAGCAGGCCTACCGGGACAGGTAACAATGAGCAGTTCTTC. Protein product: CASRPTGTGNNEQFF.

This clonotype has just a few counts. The CDR3 protein is CASSLQRYYEQYF. The CDR3 nucleotides are TGTGCCAGCAGTTTACAGAGGTACTACGAGCAGTACTTC. This rearrangement joins TRBV28 to TRBJ2-7; no clear D gene. The CDR3 length is 13 residues. Trimming stripped 2 bases from V and 3 bases from J, with 8 bases between. Germline loops: CDR1 MDHEN, CDR2 SYDVKM.

This clonotype was detected ten times or more. This sequence joins TRBV20-1 and TRBJ1-1; D gene unclear. Trimming pared 6 bases from V and 0 bases from J, leaving 11 bases between. Germline CDR1 and CDR2: DFQATT and SNEGSKA (reference sequence). The length of the CDR3 is 13 residues. CDR3 in amino acids: CSAHEPLNTEAFF. Written as DNA, the CDR3 is TGCAGTGCCCATGAACCGTTGAACACTGAAGCTTTCTTT.

In this sample, this clonotype turned up a few times. The chain uses TRBV21-1 and TRBJ2-5; TRBD2, the table's D call, lacks a check against the DNA. TRBV21-1 is an annotated pseudogene. The CDR3 sequence is 15 residues long. The CDR3 sequence is CASPKEGNGIETQYF. The CDR3 DNA is TGTGCCAGCCCCAAGGAGGGGAATGGTATCGAGACCCAGTACTTC.

This clonotype was observed a handful of times. The rearrangement joins TRBV6-2 or TRBV6-3 to TRBJ2-7, with 7 bases lining up with TRBD1. With V trimmed by 3 bases and J by 0 bases, 5 bases remained unmatched. Germline V gene sequence: CDR1 MNHEY, CDR2 SVGEGT. The CDR3 is 15 residues long. DNA of the CDR3: TGTGCCAGCAGTTATGGGGACAGTCTCTCCTACGAGCAGTACTTC. Protein sequence: CASSYGDSLSYEQYF.

This clonotype was observed a handful of times. The chain carries TRBV14 and TRBJ2-7, with 10 bases that match TRBD2. The CDR3 is made up of 15 amino acids. Germline V gene lookup returns CDR1 SGHDN and CDR2 FVKESK. J was trimmed by 1 base and V by 3 bases; bases with no gene match: 3. This CDR3 reads CASSQTSGQSYEQYF. The CDR3 bases are TGTGCCAGCAGCCAGACTAGCGGGCAATCCTACGAGCAGTACTTC.

This clonotype has ten or more counts. This chain links TRBV10-2 with TRBJ2-7; 11 nucleotides match TRBD1. V dropped 6 bases and J dropped 3; count of bases not matched to a gene: 7. The length of the CDR3 is 15 residues. CDR1 and CDR2 (germline): WSHSY, SAAADI. CDR3 protein: CASREPGQGDYEQYF. The DNA for the CDR3 is TGCGCCAGCAGAGAACCGGGACAGGGGGACTACGAGCAGTACTTC.

V and J are TRBV4-3 and TRBJ2-1; no firm D call. Trimming removed 0 bases from V and 4 bases from J, with 10 bases in between. Germline assignment: CDR1 LGHNA and CDR2 YSLEER. CDR3 size: 15 residues. This chain's CDR3 is CASSQDRTEYNEQFF. CDR3 sequence (DNA): TGCGCCAGCAGCCAAGATAGAACGGAATACAATGAGCAGTTCTTC.

This clonotype was counted many times. This chain joins TRBV4-2 and TRBJ2-7; unclear D gene. The CDR3 spans 14 residues. V lost 3 bases to trimming and J lost 1 base, with 10 bases between them. From germline, CDR1 is LGHNA and CDR2 YNFKEQ. DNA of the CDR3: TGTGCCAGCAGCCAGGTGCGCGAGTCCTACGAGCAGTACTTC. Protein: CASSQVRESYEQYF.

V is TRBV6-1 and J is TRBJ2-1; 7 nucleotides align to TRBD2. Unmatched junction bases numbered 9, after V lost 6 bases and J lost 7 bases. This CDR3 is built from 14 residues. Germline V gene data show CDR1 as MNHNS and CDR2 as SASEGT. The CDR3 protein is CASRDGEGKNEQFF. The CDR3, as DNA: TGTGCCAGCAGGGACGGGGAGGGAAAGAATGAGCAGTTCTTC.

The rearrangement links TRBV19 to TRBJ1-5; D perhaps matches TRBD1 (5 bases). V lost 2 bases to trimming and J lost 6 bases, with 11 bases between them. The CDR3 is 14 amino acids. Germline assignment: CDR1 LNHDA and CDR2 SQIVND (reference sequence). CDR3 region: CASSISQGRQPQHF. DNA of the CDR3: TGTGCCAGTAGTATATCCCAGGGTCGTCAGCCCCAGCATTTT. The entire variable domain, with the rest obtained from reference TRBV19 and TRBJ1-5, is as follows: DGGITQSPKYLFRKEGQNVTLSCEQNLNHDAMYWYRQDPGQGLRLIYYSQIVNDFQKGDIAEGYSVSREKKESFPLTVTSAQKNPTAFYLCASSISQGRQPQHFGDGTRLSIL.

The gene calls are TRBV21-1 and TRBJ2-1; the listed D gene, TRBD1, was not tested against the DNA. TRBV21-1 is deemed a pseudogene. The CDR3 is 16 amino acids. The CDR3 region is CATRNKESGAGHEQFF. In nucleotides, the CDR3 is TGTGCCACCCGTAACAAAGAGAGTGGGGCCGGCCATGAGCAGTTCTTC.

V and J are TRBV9 and TRBJ1-1; 9 nucleotides align to TRBD1. The junction had 6 bases not matched to a gene; V was cut back by 3 bases and J by 6 bases. CDR3 length: 14 residues. Per germline, CDR1 SGDLS and CDR2 YYNGEE. The CDR3, as DNA: TGTGCCAGCAGCGAGAGACAGGGGGGCTCTGAAGCTTTCTTT. It codes for CASSERQGGSEAFF.